This T cell receptor (beta chain) was identified in a study of CD8 T cells in ankylosing spondylitis. TCRdb called the 5' RACE reads again in MiXCR, with one record for every CDR3 protein. Among about 460,000 distinct CDR3 sequences, roughly 5.2% were seen once, and the ten largest hold roughly 3.5%. As regards this clonotype: The target antigen is unknown.

Findings of the study overall: The study identified a TCR beta motif of several highly homologous variants that appeared characteristic of ankylosing spondylitis blood.

The V end was cut by 4 bases, the J end by 9 bases, with 19 bases between. Germline CDR1 reads LGHNA; CDR2 reads YNFKEQ. This CDR3 is built from 15 residues. The receptor comes from a male donor with ankylosing spondylitis. Material: blood, either unsorted or a sorted T cell fraction (not recorded which). The chain links TRBV4-2 to TRBJ2-1, with no clear D. The DNA for the CDR3 is TGTGCCAGCAGCCTCGCCGGCGAGACTTGGAGTGAGCAGTTCTTC. The encoded protein is CASSLAGETWSEQFF.